This T cell receptor beta chain was obtained from a study of regulatory T cells in long-lasting Graves disease (dated by TCRdb to the early 2020s). About the study as a whole: Persistent Graves' disease was defined as persistently positive TSH receptor autoantibodies together with antithyroid drug treatment for over 5 years. Patients with persistent Graves' disease were compared with patients with newly diagnosed Graves' disease using TCR sequencing and RNA sequencing of peripheral blood. On average, persistent Graves' disease patients in the clinical cohort had been on antithyroid drugs for approximately ten years. A total of around 35 samples were covered by TCR sequencing, comprising roughly 13 persistent and about 20 newly diagnosed Graves' disease patients. The study was registered as a clinical trial and conducted in China. General study outcomes and caveats: The authors acknowledged the small sample size as a limitation that may reduce accuracy. Lower TCR Shannon entropy and fewer highly expanded clones were observed in persistent Graves' disease patients than in newly diagnosed patients, which suggested clonal expansion. TRBV28, TRBJ1-2 and TRBJ2-5 were preferentially used in persistent disease, while TRBV20-1 and TRBJ2-1 were favored in newly diagnosed disease. Only the TCR beta chain was sequenced and analyzed. Persistent patients shared more public clonotypes among themselves (around 2,500) than newly diagnosed patients did (approximately 870). The study examined only peripheral blood because the primary lesion, thyroid tissue, could not be accessed.

With respect to this clonotype: The antigen it recognizes is unknown. No clone much larger than this one lies a single base away; base qualities are absent.

The meaning of the sample's time point label: persistent/refractory GD, antithyroid drugs over 5 years with positive TRAb. RNA was extracted from PBMCs in TRIzol for both TCR sequencing and RNA sequencing. The diagnosis of Graves' disease was made according to American Thyroid Association guidelines. Recruitment of patients was carried out at an endocrinology department in Xi'an, China. From each patient, about 9.7 milliliters of peripheral blood was collected into an EDTA anticoagulant tube. PBMCs were isolated by Ficoll Paque Plus density gradient separation without further T cell sorting. An Agilent 2100 Bioanalyzer and agarose gel were used to assess RNA quality, and a NanoDrop 2000 was used to measure RNA concentration. Library prep was done by multiplex PCR. Sequencer: Illumina HiSeq 4000. To build TCR beta libraries, CDR3 regions were amplified by Arm-PCR using iRepertoire HTBI primers. PCR products were gel purified before sequencing. Regarding the original processing steps: A total of 62 TRBV and some 15 TRBJ segments were identified across samples and were used for gene usage analysis of CDR3 amino acid clonotypes. COPE and FqMerger were used to merge the filtered high-quality paired reads into contigs. BLAST was used to align contigs to IMGT TRBV, TRBD and TRBJ reference genes, and CDR3 was defined according to IMGT. Any clonotype with a frequency above 0.1% was counted as a highly expanded clone. Shannon entropy served as the measure of repertoire diversity, while the Gini coefficient captured V-J evenness. A clonotype was considered public if more than one individual shared it. TCRdb trimmed public reads at Q25 via fastp, called clones via MiXCR and kept in-frame beta chains. Rows are combined by CDR3 protein, so each entry shows the most common genes and DNA. These V and J calls rely on TCRdb rather than the paper's analysis. Across this sample there are roughly 400,000 distinct CDR3 sequences, with around 20% seen only once. 14% of the sample is taken by the ten largest.

According to the germline V gene (reference sequence), CDR1 reads LGHDT and CDR2 reads YNNKEL. Reading from cysteine to phenylalanine, the CDR3 counts 18 amino acids. Just CDR3 DNA is preserved here, 54 bases in frame from base 1. V gives up 0 bases and J gives up 0 bases, and the segment between their germline ends measures 18 bases. This receptor was identified in a female donor with Graves disease. The chain is assembled from TRBV3-1 and TRBJ2-7; TRBD1 is a possible D gene, resting on 6 matching bases. Source: peripheral blood mononuclear cells (PBMCs), taken when the disease was refractory, from a patient treated with antithyroid drugs. CDR3 sequence: CASSQDRGLRGGSYEQYF. Here is the DNA: TGTGCCAGCAGCCAAGATAGGGGATTGAGAGGGGGCTCCTACGAGCAGTACTTC.